A selection of T cell receptor beta chains follows, all from one sample in a study of OX40 agonist ivuxolimab in advanced cancers. The protocol was immunoSEQ multiplex PCR, while the TCRdb copy is restricted to in-frame clones and leaves out a portion. Of almost 85,000 clones listed, approximately 89% are singletons. Sequenced here: CD4+ or CD8+ T cells sorted from blood, sampled in a trial of the OX40 agonist ivuxolimab. All receptors come from an adult with an advanced solid tumor such as melanoma, head and neck, liver or kidney cancer. The CDR3 runs from the conserved cysteine through the conserved F or W. Each record gives: D gene, J gene, V gene, CDR3 protein. D genes are given only for firm matches.

NA	TRBJ2-5	TRBV2	CASSKFFGGGQETQYF
NA	TRBJ1-1	TRBV5-1	CASSEYRVDTEAFF
NA	TRBJ2-4	TRBV11-2	CASSLNPEVGKNIQYF
TRBD2	TRBJ2-5	TRBV5-6	CASSPGLEVTQYF
TRBD2	TRBJ2-1	TRBV7-2	CASSLGGRAHNEQFF
NA	TRBJ1-2	TRBV7-2	CASSLGVSGYTF
NA	TRBJ2-7	TRBV9	CASSVDRGSGSSYEQYF
NA	TRBJ2-1	TRBV5-1	CASSSGDVTYNEQFF
NA	NA	TRBV5-1	CASTLRPSNEQFF
TRBD1	TRBJ2-4	TRBV28	CASSSPGQVQYF
NA	TRBJ2-1	TRBV28	CASSFRLGEQFF
TRBD1	TRBJ2-2	TRBV28	CASSETGGKNTGELFF
TRBD1	TRBJ1-5	TRBV28	CASSGQAEPQHF
TRBD2	TRBJ2-2	TRBV7-2	CASSLGLAGAFAGELFF
NA	TRBJ2-1	TRBV11-2	CASSLAAYNEQFF
NA	TRBJ2-1	TRBV18	CASSPGRDNEQFF
NA	TRBJ2-1	TRBV7-8	CASRHWGSRENEQFF
NA	TRBJ1-5	TRBV6-5	CVSGGAGNQPQHF
NA	TRBJ2-7	TRBV5-1	CASSLMENYEQYF
NA	TRBJ2-6	TRBV5-4	CASSLDLPGANVLTF
TRBD1	TRBJ1-2	TRBV19	CASSRGQNYGYTF
NA	TRBJ2-3	TRBV10-2	CASSDNQGFTDTQYF
NA	TRBJ2-3	TRBV27	CASSLPHSTDTQYF
TRBD1	TRBJ2-2	TRBV6-4	CASSDNRGTGELFF
TRBD2	TRBJ2-2	TRBV28	CASSSAAGVAGELFF
NA	TRBJ2-4	TRBV28	CASRGTGVGIQYF
NA	TRBJ2-2	TRBV10-1	CASSERTGLGNTGELFF
NA	TRBJ2-5	TRBV7-2	CASSWRGRSGPQETQYF
TRBD1	TRBJ1-5	TRBV27	CATSGTGGQPQHF
TRBD1	TRBJ2-2	TRBV5-1	CASSVRDRVGTGELFF
NA	TRBJ2-1	TRBV11-2	CASSPKWQDNEQFF
TRBD2	TRBJ2-1	TRBV5-4	CASSLGSGTAYNEQFF
TRBD1	TRBJ2-7	TRBV7-2	CASRFDAQGWDEQYF
TRBD1	TRBJ1-1	TRBV5-1	CASSLGTGGIEAFF
TRBD2	TRBJ2-1	TRBV29-1	CSVSGGDNEQFF
TRBD1	TRBJ1-1	TRBV7-9	CASSPGTGFTEAFF